A selection of T cell receptor beta chains follows, all from one sample in a study of shared clonotypes between healthy human individuals. Using immunoSEQ multiplex PCR, the repertoire was profiled, and TCRdb retains in-frame clones only, with some absent. The table records around 1,100,000 clones, 70% to 80% of them present only once. The sample comprised memory CD4+ T cells from PBMCs. The origin of the receptors is a man aged 18 to 29 in good health. Some clones in this sample may be carry-over from other donors' samples. Each CDR3 is given with its conserved first and last residue. Each record gives: J gene, D gene, clone size, V gene, CDR3 DNA, CDR3 protein. A D gene is named only where the DNA matches it firmly. The size of a clone is reported for some rows only, either as once, few or many, or as a class for expanded clones.

J gene: TRBJ2-2; D gene: TRBD1; clone size: NA; V gene: TRBV5-1; CDR3 DNA: TGCGCCAGCAGGCAGACAGGGGAGAACACCGGGGAGCTGTTTTTT; CDR3 protein: CASRQTGENTGELFF
J gene: TRBJ2-2; D gene: NA; clone size: NA; V gene: TRBV18; CDR3 DNA: TGTGCCAGCTCACCACCAAAGCCGGCGGGCACCGGGGAGCTGTTTTTT; CDR3 protein: CASSPPKPAGTGELFF
J gene: TRBJ1-4; D gene: NA; clone size: NA; V gene: TRBV25-1; CDR3 DNA: TGTGCCAGCAGTGAATTTACAGGGCAAAAACTGTTTTTT; CDR3 protein: CASSEFTGQKLFF
J gene: TRBJ2-6; D gene: NA; clone size: NA; V gene: TRBV5-4; CDR3 DNA: TGTGCCAGCAGCTTGGGGGGCAGGTCGACCGGTGGCGGTGGGGCCAACGTCCTGACTTTC; CDR3 protein: CASSLGGRSTGGGGANVLTF
J gene: TRBJ2-3; D gene: NA; clone size: once; V gene: TRBV7-8; CDR3 DNA: TGTGCCAGCACCCCGGGGCGTGAGACAGATACGCAGTATTTT; CDR3 protein: CASTPGRETDTQYF
J gene: TRBJ2-7; D gene: NA; clone size: NA; V gene: TRBV19; CDR3 DNA: TGTGCCAGTAGTATCGTAGGGTACGAGCAGTACTTC; CDR3 protein: CASSIVGYEQYF
J gene: TRBJ2-7; D gene: NA; clone size: NA; V gene: TRBV7-3; CDR3 DNA: TGTGCCAGCAGCTTACTCGGAGGCGAGCAGTACTTC; CDR3 protein: CASSLLGGEQYF
J gene: TRBJ2-3; D gene: TRBD2; clone size: NA; V gene: TRBV7-2; CDR3 DNA: TGTGCCAGCAGCGCCCAACGACTAGCTGGAGGAGGGGATACGCAGTATTTT; CDR3 protein: CASSAQRLAGGGDTQYF
J gene: TRBJ2-7; D gene: NA; clone size: NA; V gene: TRBV11-2; CDR3 DNA: TGTGCCAGCACCACCGCCCCTACTTTGCGGCCCGAGCAGTACTTC; CDR3 protein: CASTTAPTLRPEQYF
J gene: TRBJ2-7; D gene: NA; clone size: few; V gene: TRBV5-3; CDR3 DNA: TGTGCCAGAAGCTGGACAGCCTACGAGCAGTACTTC; CDR3 protein: CARSWTAYEQYF
J gene: TRBJ1-3; D gene: NA; clone size: NA; V gene: TRBV4-2; CDR3 DNA: TGTGCCAGCAGACAAATAACTCCAGGAGCTGGAAACACCATATATTTT; CDR3 protein: CASRQITPGAGNTIYF
J gene: TRBJ2-1; D gene: NA; clone size: NA; V gene: TRBV25-1; CDR3 DNA: TGTGCCAGCACCGAGGCGGGGAGCTACAATGAGCAGTTCTTC; CDR3 protein: CASTEAGSYNEQFF
J gene: TRBJ1-1; D gene: NA; clone size: NA; V gene: TRBV9; CDR3 DNA: TGTGCCAGCAGCGTTGGACAGAAGAACACTGAAGCTTTCTTT; CDR3 protein: CASSVGQKNTEAFF
J gene: TRBJ1-5; D gene: NA; clone size: NA; V gene: TRBV28; CDR3 DNA: TGTGCCAGCAATTCGGGAACCAATCAGCCCCAGCATTTT; CDR3 protein: CASNSGTNQPQHF
J gene: TRBJ1-5; D gene: NA; clone size: NA; V gene: TRBV15; CDR3 DNA: TGTGCCACCAGCAACAGACGCAATCAGCCCCAGCATTTT; CDR3 protein: CATSNRRNQPQHF
J gene: TRBJ1-2; D gene: NA; clone size: NA; V gene: TRBV28; CDR3 DNA: TGTGCCAGCAGTTACGGACCACGCTATGGCTACACCTTC; CDR3 protein: CASSYGPRYGYTF
J gene: TRBJ1-1; D gene: TRBD1; clone size: few; V gene: TRBV5-4; CDR3 DNA: TGTGCCAGCAGCCATCGACAGGGCCACACTGAAGCTTTCTTT; CDR3 protein: CASSHRQGHTEAFF
J gene: TRBJ1-3; D gene: NA; clone size: NA; V gene: TRBV6-5; CDR3 DNA: TGTGCCAGCAAGGGACCTACTGGAAACACCATATATTTT; CDR3 protein: CASKGPTGNTIYF
J gene: TRBJ2-1; D gene: TRBD1; clone size: NA; V gene: TRBV7-9; CDR3 DNA: TGTGCCGGGACAGGGGCCCATGAGCAGTTCTTC; CDR3 protein: CAGTGAHEQFF
J gene: TRBJ2-7; D gene: TRBD2; clone size: NA; V gene: TRBV7-6; CDR3 DNA: TGTGCCAGCAGCTCGACGGGAGGTTTTGGCTACGAGCAGTACTTC; CDR3 protein: CASSSTGGFGYEQYF